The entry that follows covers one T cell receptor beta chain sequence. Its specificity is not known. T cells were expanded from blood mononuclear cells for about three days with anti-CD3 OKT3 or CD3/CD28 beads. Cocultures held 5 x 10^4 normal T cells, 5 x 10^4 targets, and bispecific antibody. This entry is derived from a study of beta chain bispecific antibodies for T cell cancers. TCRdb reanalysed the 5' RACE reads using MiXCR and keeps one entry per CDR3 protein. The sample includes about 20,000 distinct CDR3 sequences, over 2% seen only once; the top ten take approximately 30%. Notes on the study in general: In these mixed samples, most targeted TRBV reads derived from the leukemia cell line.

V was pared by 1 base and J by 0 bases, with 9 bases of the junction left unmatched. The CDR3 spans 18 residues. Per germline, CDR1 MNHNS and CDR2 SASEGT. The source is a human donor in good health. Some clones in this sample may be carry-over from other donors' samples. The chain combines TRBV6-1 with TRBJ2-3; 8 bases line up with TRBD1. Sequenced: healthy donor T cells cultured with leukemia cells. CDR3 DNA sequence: TGTGCCAGCAGTGAAGGGACAGGGCACGCTCAAAGCACAGATACGCAGTATTTT. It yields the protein CASSEGTGHAQSTDTQYF.